This T cell receptor (beta chain) was found in a study of CD8+ T cells in alopecia areata. Study-wide results and limits: There were also resident alphabeta T cells of normal skin sequenced in scalp samples. Researchers reported that TCR sharing among patients proved less clear than in mice, possibly HLA-linked.

A few counts support this clone. No antigen is known for it. It was cDNA, reverse transcribed from extracted RNA, that served as the sequencing template. The method was immunoSEQ multiplex PCR; TCRdb's version includes in-frame clones alone and lacks a portion of them. The sample gives 140,000 to 150,000 clones, approximately 56% of which show up once; around 34% is in the top ten. Germline lookup yields CDR1 SGHDT and CDR2 YYEEEE. The CDR3 length is 14 residues. Trimming shortened V by 0 bases and J by 5 bases, and 9 bases separated the two germline ends. Sorting separated CD4+ and CD8+ T cells out of PBMCs.

This TCR came from a human donor in good health. The V call is TRBV5-6, the J call TRBJ2-1; D is ambiguous. The sequenced sample was CD8+ T cells sorted from blood. CDR3 protein: CASSLGSVNNEQFF. Written as DNA, the CDR3 is TGTGCCAGCAGCTTGGGAAGTGTAAACAATGAGCAGTTCTTC.